Below, one T cell receptor (beta chain) is given with its context. The CDR3 totals 15 residues. Germline V CDR1 and CDR2: SGDLS, YYNGEE. V trimming: 3 bases; J trimming: 0 bases; junction bases outside the gene matches: 1. The source of the sample is a study of blood T cell repertoires in COVID-19. Measured with immunoSEQ multiplex PCR; TCRdb has only the in-frame clones, and not every one. Here the sample spans almost 350,000 clones, roughly 90% being singletons. Sequencing was carried out using PBMCs or T cells enriched from blood (not recorded which). V gene TRBV9 combines with J gene TRBJ2-1; TRBD2 matches at 9 bases. This clonotype originated in a woman aged 25-40 years who had been exposed to COVID-19. Written as DNA, the CDR3 is TGTGCCAGCAGCGCTAGCGGGATCTCCTACAATGAGCAGTTCTTC. It codes for CASSASGISYNEQFF.